These 2 T cell receptor beta chains share one sample of origin, sequenced in a study of T-cell reconstitution after alpha-beta-depleted transplantation in children. It was with unique molecular identifiers that the TCRbeta library was prepared. A single record per CDR3 protein comes from TCRdb applying MiXCR to the PCR reads. The sample consists of some 840,000 distinct CDR3 sequences, about 16% of them appearing once. The sample in question was PBMCs, mostly from graft donor cells, obtained 360 days after TCRalphabeta/CD19-depleted stem cell transplant. The receptors come from a male patient under 18 who had a stem cell transplant for acute lymphoblastic leukemia, so the T cells may come from the graft donor.

This clonotype was seen at least ten times. The chain links TRBV20-1 to TRBJ2-6; D unresolved. CDR3 length: 16 residues. V lost 0 bases and J lost 1, with 10 bases in between. Germline V lookup: CDR1 DFQATT, CDR2 SNEGSKA (reference sequence). CDR3 loop: CSAREPQKSGANVLTF. The CDR3 DNA sequence: TGCAGTGCTAGAGAACCCCAAAAATCTGGGGCCAACGTCCTGACTTTC.

The chain employs TRBV4-1 and TRBJ2-7; weak D call: TRBD1 (6 bases). Germline assignment: CDR1 MGHRA and CDR2 YSYEKL. This CDR3 has 17 residues. Trimming stripped 0 bases from V and 2 bases from J, with 17 bases between. CDR3 sequence (DNA): TGCGCCAGCAGCCAAGAGAGGAGCTACAGGGTCGCCTACGAGCAGTACTTC. This codes for CASSQERSYRVAYEQYF.